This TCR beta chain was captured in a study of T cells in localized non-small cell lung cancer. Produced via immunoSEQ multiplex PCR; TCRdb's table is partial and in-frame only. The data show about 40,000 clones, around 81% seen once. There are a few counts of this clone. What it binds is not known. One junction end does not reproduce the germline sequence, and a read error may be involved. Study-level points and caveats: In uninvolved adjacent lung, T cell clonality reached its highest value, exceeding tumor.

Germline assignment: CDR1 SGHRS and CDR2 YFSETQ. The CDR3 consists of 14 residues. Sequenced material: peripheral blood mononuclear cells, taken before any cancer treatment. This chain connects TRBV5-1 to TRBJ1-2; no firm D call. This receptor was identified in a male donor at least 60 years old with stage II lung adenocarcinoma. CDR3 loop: CASTLGSKAYGYTF. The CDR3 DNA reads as TGCGCCAGCACCTTGGGGTCCAAGGCCTATGGCTACACCTTC. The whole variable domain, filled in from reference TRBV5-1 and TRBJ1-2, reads KAGVTQTPRYLIKTRGQQVTLSCSPISGHRSVSWYQQTPGQGLQFLFEYFSETQRNKGNFPGRFSGRQFSNSRSEMNVSTLELGDSALYLCASTLGSKAYGYTFGSGTRLTVV.